The T cell receptor beta chain described here comes from a study of cytomegalovirus exposure and HLA in healthy donors. Germline V gene sequence: CDR1 SGHDN, CDR2 FVKESK. V lost 0 bases to trimming and J lost 3 bases; unmatched junction nucleotides: 10. CDR3 length equals 17 residues. Here immunoSEQ multiplex PCR was the method, and the copy in TCRdb shows in-frame clones only, minus some. The table lists approximately 170,000 clones, 75% to 90% of them singletons. The sample was PBMCs. The rearrangement joins TRBV14 to TRBJ1-2, with 7 bases fitting TRBD1. The clonotype originates from a man between 18 and 29 years old in good health and CMV-seropositive. CDR3 sequence: CASSQERQGSPDYGYTF. The CDR3 region has the DNA TGTGCCAGCAGCCAAGAAAGACAGGGATCTCCCGACTATGGCTACACCTTC.